This T cell receptor (beta chain) was obtained from a study of breast tumors, draining lymph nodes, adjacent tissues (dated by TCRdb to the mid-2010s). Turning to the overall study: TCR beta repertoires were compared across tumor, adjacent nontumor tissue and axillary lymph nodes obtained from breast cancer patients. The study was designed to assess the relationships and possible T-cell exchange between tumor, surrounding tissue and draining lymph node repertoires in human breast cancer.

The V end loses 5 bases and the J end loses 2 bases, and a stretch of 10 bases separates them. The CDR3 runs 14 amino acids, cysteine and phenylalanine included. The DNA shown is the 42-base CDR3, in frame from base 1. CDR1 and CDR2 were assigned from the germline V gene (reference sequence) as LNHDA and SQIVND. Overall study results and their limits: Tumor and nontumor tissue repertoires were found to be significantly more similar in luminal-like than in basal-like breast cancer. A scenario in which most tumor T cells derive from the lymph node and then expand within tumor tissue was judged to be consistent with the data. Tumor T-cell repertoires showed less diversity than lymph node repertoires and more diversity than nontumor tissue repertoires, and tumor T-cell repertoires showed preferential V and J gene usage. The conclusion that tumor T cells originate in lymph nodes was presented as consistent with a hypothesis rather than as directly demonstrated.

This clonotype appeared a few times. Its binding antigen is unknown. It has no much larger one-base neighbor in the sample; base qualities were not kept. Instrument on record: Illumina HiSeq 2000. TCR beta chain libraries were generated by multiplex PCR amplification. High-throughput sequencing was used to analyze the amplified TCR beta chain products. The raw public data were reprocessed by TCRdb itself: fastp quality trimming at Q25, MiXCR clonotype calling, in-frame beta chains only. Here each entry gathers all rows of one CDR3 protein and keeps the most common genes and DNA. For this sample there are 180,000 or so distinct CDR3 sequences; 30% to 35% appear just once. Clones ranked in the top ten supply around 4% of the sample. Lymph node samples came from the axillary draining lymph nodes of breast cancer patients.

Sequences were obtained from axillary lymph node tissue. Recombination linked TRBV19 to TRBJ2-4; a tentative D call is TRBD2 (5 bases match). This receptor was obtained from a female donor with breast cancer. Some clones in this sample may be carry-over from other donors' samples. The bases read TGTGCCAGTAGTGGCGGACTGTCCAAAAACATTCAGTACTTC. It translates as CASSGGLSKNIQYF.